A single sample is the source of the 23 T cell receptor beta chains below, sequenced in a study of cytomegalovirus exposure and HLA in healthy donors. The study ran its PCR with 60 Vbeta and 13 Jbeta primers. The protocol was immunoSEQ multiplex PCR, while the TCRdb copy is restricted to in-frame clones and leaves out a portion. The sample consists of fewer than 150,000 clones, over 70% of them appearing once. The sample was PBMCs. These receptors came from a male donor in good health and CMV-seronegative.

The chain combines TRBV7-2 with TRBJ2-1; maybe TRBD1 (6 bases). Trimming left V 7 bases short and J 2 bases short, with 15 bases between. Germline V lookup: CDR1 SGHTA, CDR2 FQGNSA. The length of the CDR3 is 15 residues. The CDR3 region is CASTKGDTPYNEQFF. CDR3 DNA: TGTGCCAGCACCAAAGGGGACACCCCCTACAATGAGCAGTTCTTC.

The chain recombines TRBV4-3 with TRBJ1-4; no clear D gene. CDR1 LGHNA and CDR2 YSLEER come from the germline V gene. CDR3 size: 19 residues. V was trimmed by 4 bases and J by 0 bases, leaving 21 bases between them. The CDR3 DNA is TGCGCCAGCAGCCCCCTATCCCGGACGGGATTTTCAACTAATGAAAAACTGTTTTTT. Translated, it gives CASSPLSRTGFSTNEKLFF.

The chain has TRBV10-3 and TRBJ1-1; 9 positions match TRBD1. Trimming cost V 0 bases and J 4 bases; bases outside gene matches: 3. Per germline, CDR1 ENHRY and CDR2 SYGVKD. The CDR3 spans 15 residues. The CDR3 spells CAISESETGGTEAFF. The CDR3 DNA reads as TGTGCCATCAGTGAGTCGGAGACAGGGGGCACTGAAGCTTTCTTT.

This chain joins TRBV4-2 and TRBJ2-1; 8 bases match TRBD1. The CDR3 totals 15 residues. Trimming removed 6 bases from V and 9 bases from J; junction bases left unmatched: 13. Germline V CDR1 and CDR2: LGHNA, YNFKEQ. This CDR3 is CASSTAGQGSGEQFF. The CDR3 nucleotides are TGTGCCAGCAGTACCGCTGGACAGGGCTCGGGTGAGCAGTTCTTC.

V and J are TRBV14 and TRBJ2-1; 7 nucleotides line up with TRBD2. The CDR3 contains 15 residues. Germline assignment: CDR1 SGHDN and CDR2 FVKESK. The V gene end was trimmed by 7 bases and the J gene end by 3 bases; junction bases not matched to a gene: 9. CDR3 bases: TGTGCCAGCACCGCCCGGACTAGTCGCTACAATGAGCAGTTCTTC. This encodes CASTARTSRYNEQFF.

This chain connects TRBV7-2 to TRBJ2-7; 9 bases map to TRBD1. V gave up 2 bases and J gave up 2 bases; unmatched junction bases: 1. This CDR3 region has 14 residues. CDR1 is SGHTA and CDR2 is FQGNSA in the germline V gene. The CDR3 loop reads CASSLTGGAYEQYF. The CDR3 nucleotides read TGTGCCAGCAGCTTAACAGGGGGCGCCTACGAGCAGTACTTC. The variable domain in full, with the rest retrieved from reference TRBV7-2 and TRBJ2-7, is GAGVSQSPSNKVTEKGKDVELRCDPISGHTALYWYRQSLGQGLEFLIYFQGNSAPDKSGLPSDRFSAERTGGSVSTLTIQRTQQEDSAVYLCASSLTGGAYEQYFGPGTRLTVT.

The J gene is TRBJ2-3, the V gene TRBV30, with TRBD2 matching over 7 bases. Germline values: CDR1 GTSNPN, CDR2 SVGIG (reference sequence). The CDR3 has 13 amino acids. The J segment lost 3 bases and the V segment lost 1 base, leaving 1 base of the junction unmatched. The CDR3 sequence: CAWSGGGTDTQYF. The CDR3 DNA sequence: TGTGCCTGGAGTGGGGGGGGAACAGATACGCAGTATTTT.

The V gene is TRBV28, the J gene TRBJ2-2; maybe TRBD1 (6 bases). The CDR3 spans 17 residues. The V end was cut by 5 bases, the J end by 3 bases, with 19 bases between. Per the germline V gene, CDR1 is MDHEN and CDR2 is SYDVKM. CDR3 sequence (DNA): TGTGCCAGCAGTCCCCCCCGTGTGGGGGCGGACACCGGGGAGCTGTTTTTT. This encodes CASSPPRVGADTGELFF.

This sequence joins TRBV30 and TRBJ1-2, with a tentative D call TRBD1 (6 bases). From germline, CDR1 is GTSNPN and CDR2 SVGIG (reference sequence). CDR3 length: 14 amino acids. Trimming cost V 3 bases and J 0 bases, with 11 bases left between them. The CDR3 region is CAWSLGASNYGYTF. DNA for the CDR3: TGTGCCTGGAGCTTGGGGGCTTCTAACTATGGCTACACCTTC.

This clone has a handful of counts. The chain is built from TRBV6-6 and TRBJ1-1; the D is unclear. V gave up 6 bases and J gave up 0 bases, with 14 bases separating them. Germline CDR1 is MNHNY and CDR2 is SVGAGI (reference sequence). The CDR3 is 15 amino acids. CDR3 nucleotides: TGTGCCAGCAGGGCCGGAAGACTCTTGAACACTGAAGCTTTCTTT. Amino acids: CASRAGRLLNTEAFF.

The chain carries TRBV19 and TRBJ1-1; TRBD1 agrees at 8 bases. In germline, CDR1 is LNHDA, CDR2 SQIVND (reference sequence). Losses at the gene ends were 5 bases for V and 1 base for J; bases not matched to a gene: 6. The CDR3 totals 15 residues. The chain's CDR3 is CASSQGTGWNTEAFF. The CDR3 bases are TGTGCCAGTAGTCAAGGGACAGGTTGGAACACTGAAGCTTTCTTT.

The genes are TRBV19 and TRBJ2-2; 9 positions agree with TRBD2. The CDR3 runs to 14 residues. Germline values: CDR1 LNHDA, CDR2 SQIVND (reference sequence). V dropped 6 bases and J dropped 4; count of bases not matched to a gene: 3. CDR3 amino acids: CASRAGGLTGELFF. The CDR3 nucleotides are TGTGCCAGTAGGGCGGGGGGGCTCACCGGGGAGCTGTTTTTT.

This chain joins TRBV7-3 and TRBJ1-1; D is unresolved. CDR1 and CDR2 from the germline V gene are SGHTA and FQGTGA. V lost 2 bases, J lost 4 bases, and 8 bases lay in between. CDR3 length: 13 residues. CDR3 DNA sequence: TGTGCCAGCAGCTTACAGGCCGGCACTGAAGCTTTCTTT. It yields the protein CASSLQAGTEAFF.

This sequence joins TRBV28 and TRBJ1-5, with TRBD1 as a possible D gene (5 bases). The CDR3 runs to 15 residues. V was trimmed by 6 bases and J by 2 bases, leaving 14 bases between them. Germline CDR1 is MDHEN and CDR2 is SYDVKM. The CDR3 DNA follows: TGTGCCAGCAGCGAGCAGGGATCCGGCAATCAGCCCCAGCATTTT. Protein product: CASSEQGSGNQPQHF.

This clone was picked up a small number of times. The chain uses TRBV2 and TRBJ2-7, with D perhaps TRBD1 (7 bases). The germline V and J ends were trimmed by 7 bases and 7 bases, with 20 bases remaining between them. The germline gives CDR1 SNHLY, CDR2 FYNNEI. This CDR3 is 14 amino acids long. CDR3 nucleotide sequence: TGTGCCAGCAACAGGGGACTCTCTACGGGGGAGCAGTACTTC. Translated: CASNRGLSTGEQYF.

The V call is TRBV7-2, the J call TRBJ2-6; 7 nucleotides match TRBD1. The V segment lost 5 bases and the J segment 0 bases; nucleotides outside the gene matches: 10. CDR3 length: 18 residues. Germline V CDR1 and CDR2: SGHTA, FQGNSA. CDR3 region: CASSTRTGALSGANVLTF. In nucleotides, the CDR3 is TGTGCCAGCAGCACACGGACAGGAGCCCTCTCTGGGGCCAACGTCCTGACTTTC.

The sample holds one count of this clone. The chain has TRBV28 and TRBJ2-3; 8 positions agree with TRBD2. The V gene end was trimmed by 5 bases and the J gene end by 4 bases; junction bases not matched to a gene: 8. CDR1 and CDR2 from the germline V gene are MDHEN and SYDVKM. This CDR3 comprises 15 residues. CDR3 region: CASSSSGAPADTQYF. In DNA, the CDR3 is TGTGCCAGCAGTAGTAGCGGGGCCCCCGCAGATACGCAGTATTTT.

The V and J genes are TRBV4-3 and TRBJ2-1; 10 bases align to TRBD2. Trimming took 1 base from V and 7 from J; bases not matched to a gene: 10. Germline V lookup: CDR1 LGHNA, CDR2 YSLEER. The CDR3 covers 17 residues. The CDR3, as DNA: TGCGCCAGCAGCCAAGGTCACTATCAGCGGGGGGGGAATGAGCAGTTCTTC. The encoded protein is CASSQGHYQRGGNEQFF.

The rearrangement uses TRBV15 and TRBJ2-7; tentatively, D is TRBD1 (5 bases). CDR1 LNHNV and CDR2 YYDKDF come from the germline V gene (reference sequence). The V end was cut by 5 bases, the J end by 2 bases, with 13 bases between. The CDR3 is 14 residues long. The CDR3 coding sequence is TGTGCCACCAGCTTGACAGAAGGGGCCTACGAGCAGTACTTC. Protein sequence: CATSLTEGAYEQYF.

The gene calls are TRBV29-1 and TRBJ2-4, with D tentatively TRBD1 (6 bases). Deletions cut 2 bases from V and 4 bases from J, with 6 bases between. The CDR3 is 12 amino acids. Germline V gene lookup returns CDR1 SQVTM and CDR2 ANQGSEA. The CDR3 sequence: CSVETGKNIQYF. CDR3 sequence (DNA): TGCAGCGTTGAAACAGGGAAAAACATTCAGTACTTC.

This clone occurred once. The CDR3 loop is CASSLVGLEVTDTQYF. In DNA form, the CDR3 reads TGTGCCAGCAGCTTAGTGGGACTAGAAGTCACAGATACGCAGTATTTT. V is TRBV7-9 and J is TRBJ2-3; 8 nucleotides agree with TRBD2. CDR1 and CDR2 from the germline V gene are SEHNR and FQNEAQ (reference sequence). V trimming: 1 base; J trimming: 2 bases; junction bases outside the gene matches: 5. The CDR3 spans 16 residues.

V and J are TRBV4-2 and TRBJ1-2; D perhaps matches TRBD1 (6 bases). V was clipped by 4 bases and J by 4 bases, with 13 bases between them. Per germline, CDR1 LGHNA and CDR2 YNFKEQ. The CDR3 consists of 14 residues. CDR3 nucleotides: TGTGCCAGCAGCCCCGCCGGACAGATCTATGGCTACACCTTC. This sequence encodes CASSPAGQIYGYTF.

Comments on this clone: One junction end does not reproduce the germline sequence, and a read error may be involved. The chain combines TRBV7-9 with TRBJ1-1; the D gene is possibly TRBD1 (6 bases). The CDR3 is made up of 12 amino acids. From germline, CDR1 is SEHNR and CDR2 FQNEAQ (reference sequence). The CDR3 DNA reads TGTGCCGGCAGTCCCCAGGGGCGAGGAGCTTTCTTT. It is translated as CAGSPQGRGAFF. The complete variable domain, with remaining parts taken from reference TRBV7-9 and TRBJ1-1, reads DTGVSQNPRHKITKRGQNVTFRCDPISEHNRLYWYRQTLGQGPEFLTYFQNEAQLEKSRLLSDRFSAERPKGSFSTLEIQRTEQGDSAMYLCAGSPQGRGAFFGQGTRLTVV.